Below, 24 T cell receptor beta chains from the same sample are listed, as sequenced in a study of brain T cells in children with intractable seizures (dated by TCRdb to 2020 to 2023). Receptors were amplified or captured by the immunoSEQ multiplex PCR assay. TCRdb obtained this table from immuneACCESS and retained in-frame rearrangements with V and J assigned. These tables miss some clones; where compared with another copy, unresolved V genes account for less than half of the shortfall, and the remainder is unexplained. In this sample the table shows about 76,000 clones, 85% to 95% of which occur a single time. Over 1.5% of the sample belongs to the ten largest clones. The sample's time point label is to be understood as: resected brain tissue, or blood drawn just prior to surgery. The material was peripheral blood, obtained at surgery. These receptors all come from a boy younger than two with tuberous sclerosis and intractable seizures.

This sequence joins TRBV5-4 and TRBJ1-2; no reliable D call. Trimming shortened V by 2 bases and J by 3 bases, and 14 bases separated the two germline ends. This CDR3 has 15 residues. The germline V gene has CDR1 SGHNT and CDR2 YYREEE (reference sequence). CDR3 coding DNA: TGTGCCAGCAGCTTTGCTCCCCCATCCTACTATGGCTACACCTTC. Amino acids: CASSFAPPSYYGYTF.

The rearrangement joins TRBV7-2 to TRBJ1-1; TRBD1 might be the D (5 bases). Trimming left V 5 bases short and J 4 bases short, with 14 bases between. The germline V gene has CDR1 SGHTA and CDR2 FQGNSA. CDR3 size: 14 residues. The CDR3 region has the DNA TGTGCCAGCAGCCCAGTAGGAGGGGCCACTGAAGCTTTCTTT. This gives the protein CASSPVGGATEAFF.

The gene calls are TRBV4-1 and TRBJ1-5, with D maybe TRBD1 (5 bases). The CDR3 is 15 amino acids. The germline V gene encodes CDR1 MGHRA and CDR2 YSYEKL. Deletions cut 2 bases from V and 9 bases from J, with 17 bases between. This chain's CDR3 is CASSQPREGTRPQHF. The CDR3 DNA reads TGCGCCAGCAGCCAACCCCGGGAGGGGACGAGGCCCCAGCATTTT.

The rearrangement links TRBV14 to TRBJ2-1, with 10 bases fitting TRBD2. Unmatched junction bases numbered 10, after V lost 4 bases and J lost 7 bases. The CDR3 has 16 residues. CDR1 SGHDN and CDR2 FVKESK come from the germline V gene. The CDR3 region is CASSRRTSGDSNEQFF. The CDR3 DNA sequence: TGTGCCAGCAGCCGACGAACTAGCGGGGATTCTAATGAGCAGTTCTTC.

The rearrangement joins TRBV5-1 to TRBJ2-1; unclear D gene. The germline V gene encodes CDR1 SGHRS and CDR2 YFSETQ. The CDR3 loop spans 13 amino acids. Between the trimmed V and J ends, which lost 2 bases and 7 bases, there was a span of 10 bases. The DNA for the CDR3 is TGCGCCAGCAGCTTCGACCTAGGAAATGAGCAGTTCTTC. Translating it yields CASSFDLGNEQFF.

The J gene is TRBJ1-2, the V gene TRBV20-1; tentative D call: TRBD1 (5 bases). This CDR3 has 11 amino acids. Between the trimmed V and J ends, which lost 0 bases and 8 bases, there was a span of 7 bases. In germline, CDR1 is DFQATT, CDR2 SNEGSKA (reference sequence). The CDR3 coding sequence is TGCAGTGCTAGAGAAGGGGAGGGCTACACCTTC. Residues: CSAREGEGYTF.

The chain is built from TRBV28 and TRBJ1-6; 7 positions match TRBD1. The CDR3 has 15 residues. In germline, CDR1 is MDHEN, CDR2 SYDVKM. The V gene end was trimmed by 4 bases and the J gene end by 9 bases; junction bases not matched to a gene: 9. Here the CDR3 DNA reads TGTGCCAGCAGTTCGACAGGGTTTGTCGGTTCACCCCTCCACTTT. Residues: CASSSTGFVGSPLHF.

This clone was recorded only once. The chain employs TRBV19 and TRBJ2-4, with D tentatively TRBD2 (6 bases). The CDR3 runs to 15 residues. The V gene lost 5 bases and the J gene lost 5 bases, with 16 bases spanning the gap. Germline V gives CDR1 LNHDA, CDR2 SQIVND (reference sequence). The CDR3 DNA sequence: TGTGCCAGTAGTTTCTGGGGAGGAGCTGAAAACATTCAGTACTTC. It is translated as CASSFWGGAENIQYF.

This chain links TRBV6-4 with TRBJ2-1, with 10 bases that match TRBD2. The CDR3 spans 15 residues. Trimming at V came to 2 bases and at J to 4 bases, leaving 2 bases not matched to a gene. Germline CDR1 reads MRHNA; CDR2 reads SNTAGT. This CDR3 is CASSDLAGEYNEQFF. The CDR3 DNA is TGTGCCAGCAGTGACCTAGCGGGAGAGTACAATGAGCAGTTCTTC.

The CDR3 spells CASSEIPTSGRSTDTQYF. CDR3 nucleotides: TGTGCCAGCAGTGAAATCCCAACTAGCGGGAGGAGCACAGATACGCAGTATTTT. The V and J genes are TRBV25-1 and TRBJ2-3; 12 bases align to TRBD2. Looked up from germline, CDR1 is MGHDK and CDR2 is SYGVNS. The V gene end was trimmed by 2 bases and the J gene end by 0 bases; junction bases not matched to a gene: 6. The CDR3 is 18 residues long.

J is TRBJ2-4 and V is TRBV12-3 or TRBV12-4, with a weak D call TRBD1 (5 bases). The CDR3 is 11 amino acids. Between the trimmed V and J ends, which lost 5 bases and 9 bases, there was a span of 8 bases. For the CDR3, the DNA is TGTGCCAGCAGTCTGACAGTCATTCAGTACTTC. Translation gives CASSLTVIQYF.

The chain has TRBV3-1 (or the pseudogene TRBV3-2) and TRBJ2-7, with a possible D match to TRBD1 (6 bases). The V gene's germline CDR1 is LGHDT and CDR2 YNNKEL (reference sequence). This CDR3 comprises 14 residues. V was shortened by 4 bases and J by 4 bases, with 14 bases between the two germline ends. CDR3 amino acids: CASSPGEGVYEQYF. CDR3 sequence (DNA): TGTGCCAGCAGCCCGGGCGAGGGGGTTTACGAGCAGTACTTC.

The J gene is TRBJ2-7, the V gene TRBV11-3; D not resolved. Germline V gene sequence: CDR1 SGHNT, CDR2 YENEEA. The CDR3 runs to 13 residues. Trimming took off 7 bases at V and 0 bases at J, with 10 bases between the two ends. Here the CDR3 reads CASTSASSYEQYF. CDR3 nucleotides: TGTGCCAGCACGTCGGCAAGCTCCTACGAGCAGTACTTC.

The CDR3 protein is CATSTTRNYGYTF. The DNA of the CDR3 is TGTGCCACCAGCACGACTCGAAACTATGGCTACACCTTC. This rearrangement joins TRBV15 to TRBJ1-2; no clear D gene. Germline CDR1 is LNHNV and CDR2 is YYDKDF (reference sequence). This CDR3 comprises 13 residues. Trimming shortened V by 4 bases and J by 2 bases, and 8 bases separated the two germline ends.

The rearrangement links TRBV5-1 to TRBJ1-5; no firm D call. The germline V gene encodes CDR1 SGHRS and CDR2 YFSETQ. The CDR3 contains 13 residues. V lost 2 bases and J lost 4, with 7 bases in between. CDR3: CASSLNFNQPQHF. The CDR3 DNA follows: TGCGCCAGCAGCTTAAACTTTAATCAGCCCCAGCATTTT.

This rearrangement joins TRBV30 to TRBJ2-2; maybe TRBD1 (5 bases). This CDR3 is built from 13 residues. Trimming stripped 8 bases from V and 2 bases from J, with 12 bases between. Germline loops: CDR1 GTSNPN, CDR2 SVGIG (reference sequence). CDR3 amino acids: CAQGGHNTGELFF. The CDR3 DNA reads as TGTGCCCAGGGCGGACATAACACCGGGGAGCTGTTTTTT.

V and J are TRBV6-6 and TRBJ2-7, with 9 nucleotides matching TRBD2. This CDR3 is built from 15 residues. Germline V CDR1 and CDR2: MNHNY, SVGAGI (reference sequence). Losses at the gene ends were 0 bases for V and 5 bases for J; bases not matched to a gene: 5. The CDR3 DNA reads TGTGCCAGCAGTTACTCCGGACTAGCGACTGACGAGCAGTACTTC. Its protein is CASSYSGLATDEQYF.

The chain has TRBV6-5 and TRBJ2-7; no definite D call. From germline, CDR1 is MNHEY and CDR2 SVGAGI. The CDR3 length is 16 residues. V lost 0 bases and J lost 1, with 13 bases in between. The CDR3 protein is CASSYSGGTTSYEQYF. CDR3 nucleotides: TGTGCCAGCAGTTACTCGGGCGGCACCACTTCCTACGAGCAGTACTTC.

CDR3 region: CASSGDGFGYGYTF. CDR3 nucleotide sequence: TGTGCCAGCAGTGGGGACGGTTTCGGCTATGGCTACACCTTC. The chain combines TRBV25-1 with TRBJ1-2, with D possibly TRBD1 on 5 matching bases. From germline, CDR1 is MGHDK and CDR2 SYGVNS. The CDR3 is made up of 14 amino acids. Trimming removed 4 bases at V and 4 bases at J, with 13 bases between.

This sequence joins TRBV7-9 and TRBJ2-2, with a tentative D call TRBD1 (5 bases). The CDR3 runs 15 residues. Germline V lookup: CDR1 SEHNR, CDR2 FQNEAQ (reference sequence). Trimming took 3 bases from V and 6 from J, leaving 14 bases between them. CDR3 nucleotides: TGTGCCAGCAGCTTCGAGGCAAGGGGCCCCGGGGAGCTGTTTTTT. Translating it yields CASSFEARGPGELFF.

This chain links TRBV30 with TRBJ1-1; D possibly corresponds to TRBD1 (6 bases). Trimming took 4 bases from V and 1 from J, leaving 10 bases between them. Germline V lookup: CDR1 GTSNPN, CDR2 SVGIG (reference sequence). The CDR3 loop spans 13 amino acids. In DNA form, the CDR3 reads TGTGCCTGGAAACAGGGTGAGAACACTGAAGCTTTCTTT. Protein: CAWKQGENTEAFF.

V and J are TRBV15 and TRBJ2-3; D tentatively fits TRBD1 or TRBD2 (5 bases each). The CDR3 has 12 amino acids. Looked up from germline, CDR1 is LNHNV and CDR2 is YYDKDF (reference sequence). Trimming stripped 4 bases from V and 5 bases from J, with 7 bases between. CDR3 coding DNA: TGTGCCACCAGCAAGAGGGGAGATACGCAGTATTTT. Residues: CATSKRGDTQYF.

The J gene is TRBJ2-7, the V gene TRBV11-3, with TRBD1 matching 9 bases. Losses at the gene ends were 4 bases for V and 2 bases for J; bases not matched to a gene: 6. The length of the CDR3 is 15 residues. From germline, CDR1 is SGHNT and CDR2 YENEEA. CDR3 amino acids: CASSSAGTGTYEQYF. The CDR3 DNA sequence: TGTGCCAGCAGCTCCGCAGGGACAGGGACCTACGAGCAGTACTTC.

The chain uses TRBV7-9 and TRBJ2-3, with no clear D. The germline V gene encodes CDR1 SEHNR and CDR2 FQNEAQ (reference sequence). Trimming took off 1 base at V and 4 bases at J, with 15 bases between the two ends. The CDR3 has 16 residues. The CDR3 reads CASSLETHGFADTQYF. In nucleotides, the CDR3 is TGTGCCAGCAGCTTAGAGACTCACGGATTTGCAGATACGCAGTATTTT.